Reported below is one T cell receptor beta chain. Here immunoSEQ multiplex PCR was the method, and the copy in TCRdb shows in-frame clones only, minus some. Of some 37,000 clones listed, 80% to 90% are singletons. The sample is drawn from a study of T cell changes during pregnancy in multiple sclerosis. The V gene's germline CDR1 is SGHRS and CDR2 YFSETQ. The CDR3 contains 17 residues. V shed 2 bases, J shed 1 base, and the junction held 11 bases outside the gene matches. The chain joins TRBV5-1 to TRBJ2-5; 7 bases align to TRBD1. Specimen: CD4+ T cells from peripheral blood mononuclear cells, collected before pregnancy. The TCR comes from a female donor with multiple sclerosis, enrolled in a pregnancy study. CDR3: CASSFGTARGSQETQYF. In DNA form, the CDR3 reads TGCGCCAGCAGCTTCGGGACAGCACGGGGTTCCCAAGAGACCCAGTACTTC.